The rows below give T cell receptor beta chains drawn from one sample of a study of beta chain features in type 1 diabetes. Only in-frame clones appear in the TCRdb table, and some are missing; sequencing was by immunoSEQ multiplex PCR. Of about 700,000 clones listed, under 15% are singletons. The sample taken for sequencing was naive CD4+ T cells from blood. The receptor source for this set is a man younger than 30 with type 1 diabetes. Each CDR3 is given with its conserved first and last residue. D genes are given only for firm matches. For some rows the clone size is stated as once, few or many, or as a class when expanded; others skip it.

j_call clone_size d_call v_call cdr3_aa cdr3_nt
TRBJ2-6 few - TRBV7-6 CASSPGSGANVLTF TGTGCCAGCAGCCCAGGGTCTGGGGCCAACGTCCTGACTTTC
TRBJ1-1 - - TRBV4-1 CASSRNTEAFF TGCGCCAGCAGCCGGAACACTGAAGCTTTCTTT
TRBJ2-3 - TRBD1 TRBV30 CAWTRGSTDTQYF TGTGCCTGGACCAGGGGGAGCACAGATACGCAGTATTTT
TRBJ1-1 few TRBD1 TRBV10-3 CAISEGTGGASEAFF TGTGCCATCAGTGAAGGGACAGGGGGCGCCTCTGAAGCTTTCTTT
TRBJ1-3 few TRBD1 TRBV10-3 CAISGNRGASGNTIYF TGTGCCATCAGTGGAAACAGGGGGGCCTCTGGAAACACCATATATTTT
TRBJ2-4 - - TRBV6-5 CASSEGLAKNIQYF TGTGCCAGCAGCGAAGGACTAGCCAAAAACATTCAGTACTTC
TRBJ2-2 few - TRBV6-6 CASSYSSSDGTGELFF TGTGCCAGCAGTTACTCGTCTTCGGATGGAACCGGGGAGCTGTTTTTT
TRBJ1-2 - - TRBV25-1 CASSALQDGYTF TGTGCCAGCAGTGCCCTCCAGGATGGCTACACCTTC
TRBJ2-7 few - TRBV7-9 CASSLQGLGYYEQYF TGTGCCAGCAGCTTACAGGGGCTCGGCTACTACGAGCAGTACTTC
TRBJ1-5 few - TRBV7-9 CASSLGEGQPQHF TGTGCCAGCAGCTTGGGCGAGGGGCAGCCCCAGCATTTT
TRBJ1-5 few - TRBV30 CAWSQRGGSNQPQHF TGTGCCTGGAGCCAACGTGGAGGGTCAAATCAGCCCCAGCATTTT
TRBJ1-1 - - TRBV14 CASSQATPLNTEAFF TGTGCCAGCAGCCAAGCGACCCCTCTGAACACTGAAGCTTTCTTT
TRBJ2-3 - - TRBV6-5 CASSSRTQRSTDTQYF TGTGCCAGCAGTTCCCGGACCCAAAGAAGCACAGATACGCAGTATTTT
TRBJ2-7 - - TRBV9 CASSATGTFSYEQYF TGTGCCAGCAGCGCTACCGGGACTTTCTCCTACGAGCAGTACTTC
TRBJ1-6 - TRBD1 TRBV29-1 CSAKTGGNSPLHF TGCAGCGCCAAGACAGGGGGTAATTCACCCCTCCACTTT
TRBJ1-1 few - TRBV30 CAWSSWGTEAFF TGTGCCTGGAGTTCATGGGGCACTGAAGCTTTCTTT
TRBJ2-7 few TRBD2 TRBV7-2 CASRSGTSGTYEQYF TGTGCCAGCAGATCCGGGACTAGCGGTACCTACGAGCAGTACTTC
TRBJ1-3 - - TRBV5-1 CASSLGSGNTIYF TGCGCCAGCAGCTTGGGCTCTGGAAACACCATATATTTT
TRBJ1-4 - - TRBV10-3 CAIRVDRNEKLFF TGTGCCATCAGGGTCGACAGGAATGAAAAACTGTTTTTT
TRBJ2-1 - - TRBV6-5 CASRSTGFNEQFF TGTGCCAGCAGATCCACAGGGTTCAATGAGCAGTTCTTC
TRBJ2-3 few - TRBV16 CASSRPSPDTQYF TGTGCCAGCAGCCGTCCCTCCCCAGATACGCAGTATTTT
TRBJ1-2 few - TRBV9 CASSGGGRNGYTF TGTGCCAGCAGCGGCGGAGGGAGAAATGGCTACACCTTC
TRBJ2-2 - TRBD1 TRBV11-1 CASSLALIGQGNTGELFF TGTGCCAGCAGCTTAGCGCTAATAGGACAGGGGAACACCGGGGAGCTGTTTTTT
TRBJ2-3 few - TRBV7-9 CASSLDLLPLPDTQYF TGTGCCAGCAGCTTAGATTTGCTTCCCCTCCCAGATACGCAGTATTTT
TRBJ2-1 few TRBD2 TRBV9 CASSVEPGGPYNEQFF TGTGCCAGCAGCGTAGAACCGGGGGGGCCGTACAATGAGCAGTTCTTC
TRBJ1-2 few - TRBV28 CASSLSARTNYGYTF TGTGCCAGCAGTTTATCGGCCAGAACTAACTATGGCTACACCTTC
TRBJ2-5 - TRBD1 TRBV14 CASSPRTGGQETQYF TGTGCCAGCAGCCCAAGGACAGGGGGGCAAGAGACCCAGTACTTC
TRBJ2-1 few - TRBV6-1 CASSAEGGGTEQFF TGTGCCAGCAGTGCCGAAGGAGGGGGGACTGAGCAGTTCTTC
TRBJ1-2 - TRBD1 TRBV18 CASSQGQGPEGYTF TGTGCCAGCTCCCAGGGACAGGGTCCGGAAGGCTACACCTTC
TRBJ1-1 - - TRBV5-1 CASSFQGTEAFF TGCGCCAGCAGCTTCCAGGGGACTGAAGCTTTCTTT
TRBJ2-4 few - TRBV29-1 CSVGLSQRLAKNIQYF TGCAGCGTTGGTCTCAGCCAACGGTTGGCCAAAAACATTCAGTACTTC
TRBJ1-6 - - TRBV30 CAYAPNTGLNSPLHF TGTGCCTACGCCCCAAATACAGGATTGAATTCACCCCTCCACTTT
TRBJ1-5 - - TRBV6-1 CASSVGQPQHF TGTGCCAGCAGCGTGGGTCAGCCCCAGCATTTT
TRBJ1-1 few - TRBV15 CATSREPRQNTEAFF TGTGCCACCAGCAGAGAACCCCGACAGAACACTGAAGCTTTCTTT
TRBJ1-2 - - TRBV10-3 CAISQEDYGYTF TGTGCCATCAGCCAAGAGGACTATGGCTACACCTTC
TRBJ1-5 - - TRBV10-3 CAISESKGMSNQPQHF TGTGCCATCAGTGAGTCGAAAGGGATGAGCAATCAGCCCCAGCATTTT
TRBJ2-7 - - TRBV18 CASSSIPGSYEQYF TGTGCCAGCTCTTCAATACCGGGGAGCTACGAGCAGTACTTC
TRBJ2-3 few TRBD2 TRBV2 CASSLQRGTSTDTQYF TGTGCCAGCAGTCTCCAGCGGGGTACTAGCACAGATACGCAGTATTTT
TRBJ2-7 - - TRBV2 CASKPLAYEQYF TGTGCCAGCAAGCCCCTAGCCTACGAGCAGTACTTC
TRBJ2-7 few - TRBV15 CATSRALAGEGEQYF TGTGCCACCAGCAGAGCTCTGGCAGGAGAGGGCGAGCAGTACTTC
TRBJ2-7 few TRBD1 TRBV27 CASSLSRQGSYEQYF TGTGCCAGCAGTTTATCAAGACAGGGTTCCTACGAGCAGTACTTC
TRBJ2-3 few TRBD2 TRBV9 CASSPRTSGGSSTDTQYF TGTGCCAGCAGCCCTCGGACTAGCGGGGGATCTAGCACAGATACGCAGTATTTT
TRBJ1-1 few - TRBV7-9 CASSLGWDSMNTEAFF TGTGCCAGCAGCTTGGGCTGGGATAGCATGAACACTGAAGCTTTCTTT
TRBJ2-1 - TRBD2 TRBV25-1 CASSGPTSASYNEQFF TGTGCCAGCAGTGGACCGACTAGCGCCTCCTACAATGAGCAGTTCTTC
TRBJ2-5 few TRBD2 TRBV15 CATSRDRLAGGTQYF TGTGCCACCAGCAGAGATCGGCTAGCGGGTGGGACCCAGTACTTC